This T cell receptor beta chain stems from a study of cytomegalovirus exposure and HLA in healthy donors. Study-wide results and caveats: In an earlier analysis, about 87% or about 30%: the productive usage of most TCR beta V segments.

To note about this clone: Its antigen is not known.

PCR used 60 Vbeta primers and 13 Jbeta primers. The protocol was immunoSEQ multiplex PCR, while the TCRdb copy is restricted to in-frame clones and leaves out a portion. This specimen shows approximately 190,000 clones; the ten leading clones hold less than 0.9%. With 0 bases removed from V and 13 bases from J, the gap between germline ends came to 9 bases. The CDR3 covers 12 residues. The germline V gene has CDR1 ENHRY and CDR2 SYGVKD. The V gene is TRBV10-3, the J gene TRBJ1-4; no definite D call. What was sequenced was PBMCs. The sequence was collected from a boy between 10 and 17 years old in good health and CMV-seronegative. The CDR3 reads CAISESDRGLFF. Here the CDR3 DNA reads TGTGCCATCAGTGAGTCGGATCGGGGACTGTTTTTT.